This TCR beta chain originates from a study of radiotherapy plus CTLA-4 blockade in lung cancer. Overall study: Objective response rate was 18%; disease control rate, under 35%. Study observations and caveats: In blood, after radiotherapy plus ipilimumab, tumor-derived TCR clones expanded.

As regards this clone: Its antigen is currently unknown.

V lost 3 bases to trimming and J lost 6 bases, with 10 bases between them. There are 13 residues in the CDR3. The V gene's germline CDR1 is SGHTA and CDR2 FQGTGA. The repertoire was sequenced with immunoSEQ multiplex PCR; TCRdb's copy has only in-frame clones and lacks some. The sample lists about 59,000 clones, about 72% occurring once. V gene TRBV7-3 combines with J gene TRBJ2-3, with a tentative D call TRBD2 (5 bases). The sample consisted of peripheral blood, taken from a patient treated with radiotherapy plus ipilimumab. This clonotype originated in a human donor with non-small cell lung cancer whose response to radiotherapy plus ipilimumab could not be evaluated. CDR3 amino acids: CASSFGERDTQYF. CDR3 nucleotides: TGTGCCAGCAGCTTTGGAGAGCGGGATACGCAGTATTTT.